Listed below are T cell receptor beta chains from one sample, sequenced in a study of human T cells and chemical hapten exposure. TCRdb redid the calling of the RACE reads with MiXCR, one entry per CDR3 protein. This table has about 260,000 distinct CDR3 sequences, around 9.3% appearing once. This sample comprised whole blood, obtained in connection with sensitization to the hapten diphenylcyclopropenone (DPC). The receptors here all came from a woman in her forties with alopecia areata. Some clones in this sample may be carry-over from other donors' samples. The CDR3 runs from the conserved cysteine through the conserved F or W. Each record gives: V gene, J gene, clone size, D gene, CDR3 DNA, CDR3 protein. A D gene is named only where the DNA matches it firmly. Where a row states a size, it is once, few, many or the class of an expanded clone; other rows omit it.

V: TRBV7-9; J: TRBJ2-1; size: few; D: -; DNA: TGTGCCAGCAGCTTAGGGGGAGTCGACAATGAGCAGTTCTTC; CDR3: CASSLGGVDNEQFF
V: TRBV19; J: TRBJ2-6; size: -; D: -; DNA: TGTGCCAGTAGCCGAGACGGACTGAACTCTGGGGCCAACGTCCTGACTTTC; CDR3: CASSRDGLNSGANVLTF
V: TRBV7-9; J: TRBJ2-3; size: few; D: -; DNA: TGTGCCAGCAGCTTAAGGGTGGACTCCATTGGCACGCAGTATTTT; CDR3: CASSLRVDSIGTQYF
V: TRBV7-9; J: TRBJ1-4; size: -; D: -; DNA: TGTGCCAGCAGTTCGGAGCGCTATAATGAAAAACTGTTTTTT; CDR3: CASSSERYNEKLFF
V: TRBV5-1; J: TRBJ1-5; size: -; D: -; DNA: TGCGCCAGCAGCCCCCTAAGCAGGGAGTATAGCAATCAGCCCCAGCATTTT; CDR3: CASSPLSREYSNQPQHF
V: TRBV15; J: TRBJ2-1; size: few; D: TRBD2; DNA: TGTGCCACCAGCAGAGATAGGGACCCGGGGTGGACTAGCGGGAGTGGGGCCTACTACAATGAGCAGTTCTTC; CDR3: CATSRDRDPGWTSGSGAYYNEQFF
V: TRBV12-5; J: TRBJ2-1; size: many; D: -; DNA: TGTGCTAGTGGTTCCCGAGGCGGGTACAACAATGAGCAGTTCTTC; CDR3: CASGSRGGYNNEQFF
V: TRBV7-9; J: TRBJ2-3; size: -; D: -; DNA: TGTGCCAGCAGCTTCGTGGCGGCTAGCACAGATACGCAGTATTTT; CDR3: CASSFVAASTDTQYF
V: TRBV7-9; J: TRBJ2-7; size: few; D: -; DNA: TGTGCCAGCAGCCGGCCCGATGAGGGATCTGAGGAGCAGTACTTC; CDR3: CASSRPDEGSEEQYF
V: TRBV20-1; J: TRBJ2-5; size: -; D: TRBD2; DNA: TGCAGTGCTAGAGATTGGTGGGTAGCGGGGCGTCAAGAGACCCAGTACTTC; CDR3: CSARDWWVAGRQETQYF
V: TRBV6-2/TRBV6-3; J: TRBJ2-5; size: few; D: -; DNA: TGTGCCAGCAGTCACCAGAGGCCACCCGGGGAGACCCAGTACTTC; CDR3: CASSHQRPPGETQYF
V: TRBV11-2; J: TRBJ1-6; size: -; D: TRBD1; DNA: TGTGCCAGCAGCGGAGGGGGCTTGAATTCACCCCTCCACTTT; CDR3: CASSGGGLNSPLHF
V: TRBV5-1; J: TRBJ1-4; size: many; D: -; DNA: TGCGCCAGCAGCTTGGTCCCCAAGGGAACGGGAGCAACTAATGAAAAACTGTTTTTT; CDR3: CASSLVPKGTGATNEKLFF
V: TRBV27; J: TRBJ2-7; size: -; D: -; DNA: TGTGCCACCCCCCCGAGGCCGTATGTCGATACGTTGGGCGAGCAGTACTTC; CDR3: CATPPRPYVDTLGEQYF
V: TRBV20-1; J: TRBJ2-3; size: few; D: TRBD2; DNA: TGCAGTGCTTCCCGGACTAGAGCAGATACGCAGTATTTT; CDR3: CSASRTRADTQYF
V: TRBV5-1; J: TRBJ1-1; size: -; D: -; DNA: TGCGCCAGCAGCGAATTTGTGAACACTGAAGCTTTCTTT; CDR3: CASSEFVNTEAFF
V: TRBV7-9; J: TRBJ1-3; size: -; D: -; DNA: TGTGCCAGCAGCTTAATGGACACCCCTGGAAACACCATATATTTT; CDR3: CASSLMDTPGNTIYF
V: TRBV6-2/TRBV6-3; J: TRBJ2-4; size: few; D: TRBD1; DNA: TGTGCCAGCAGTGAAAGACAGGGATTAAACATTCAGTACTTC; CDR3: CASSERQGLNIQYF
V: TRBV12-3/TRBV12-4; J: TRBJ2-3; size: few; D: -; DNA: TGTGCCAGCAGTTTAGCGCCCCCCGGGGATACGCAGTATTTT; CDR3: CASSLAPPGDTQYF
V: TRBV20-1; J: TRBJ2-3; size: few; D: -; DNA: TGCAGTGCTAGAGCTAGTGGCCCAGGAGATACGCAGTATTTT; CDR3: CSARASGPGDTQYF
V: TRBV12-3/TRBV12-4; J: TRBJ2-7; size: -; D: TRBD1; DNA: TGTGCCAGCAGTCCTCACAGGGGTGCCTACGAGCAGTACTTC; CDR3: CASSPHRGAYEQYF
V: TRBV7-2; J: TRBJ2-7; size: -; D: -; DNA: TGTGCCAGCAGCTTACCCGGGGGTCGGAACGAGCAGTACTTC; CDR3: CASSLPGGRNEQYF
V: TRBV29-1; J: TRBJ2-1; size: few; D: TRBD2; DNA: TGCAGCGTCCGACTAGCGGGAGGGCAGGGCTCCTACAATGAGCAGTTCTTC; CDR3: CSVRLAGGQGSYNEQFF
V: TRBV12-3/TRBV12-4; J: TRBJ2-5; size: -; D: TRBD2; DNA: TGTGCCAGCAACCTGGGGCTAGCGGGGATGGAGACCCAGTACTTC; CDR3: CASNLGLAGMETQYF
V: TRBV4-3; J: TRBJ2-3; size: many; D: TRBD2; DNA: TGCGCCAGCAGCCAGGGACTAGCGGGAGGGGCAGATACGCAGTATTTT; CDR3: CASSQGLAGGADTQYF
V: TRBV12-3/TRBV12-4; J: TRBJ1-1; size: few; D: -; DNA: TGTGCCAGCAGGTACAGGGAGGGGAACACTGAAGCTTTCTTT; CDR3: CASRYREGNTEAFF
V: TRBV4-2; J: TRBJ2-2; size: few; D: -; DNA: TGTGCCAGCAGCCCTACTCGGGACTCCTACACCGGGGAGCTGTTTTTT; CDR3: CASSPTRDSYTGELFF
V: TRBV5-4; J: TRBJ2-5; size: -; D: -; DNA: TGTGCCATCGGAGTTCGGGGACAAGAGACCCAGTACTTC; CDR3: CAIGVRGQETQYF
V: TRBV7-6; J: TRBJ2-1; size: -; D: TRBD2; DNA: TGTGCCAGCAGCTTAGGAACTAGCGCTACTTATAATGAGCAGTTCTTC; CDR3: CASSLGTSATYNEQFF
V: TRBV7-9; J: TRBJ1-1; size: -; D: TRBD1; DNA: TGTGCCAGCAGCTTGATGACAGGGGGCGGCACTGAAGCTTTCTTT; CDR3: CASSLMTGGGTEAFF
V: TRBV7-3; J: TRBJ1-1; size: -; D: -; DNA: TGTGCCAGCAGCTTAAATGGGGCCATGAACACTGAAGCTTTCTTT; CDR3: CASSLNGAMNTEAFF
V: TRBV6-6; J: TRBJ1-1; size: many; D: -; DNA: TGTGCCAGCAGCCTGGGGGTAGCTGAAGCTTTCTTT; CDR3: CASSLGVAEAFF
V: TRBV7-2; J: TRBJ1-3; size: -; D: -; DNA: TGTGCCAGCAGCTCCCGGGCGGGGTCTGGAAACACCATATATTTT; CDR3: CASSSRAGSGNTIYF
V: TRBV27; J: TRBJ1-5; size: few; D: -; DNA: TGTGCCAGCAGTTCCGAAGGGACAACGAATCAGCCCCAGCATTTT; CDR3: CASSSEGTTNQPQHF
V: TRBV11-2; J: TRBJ1-2; size: -; D: -; DNA: TGTGCCAGCAGCTTAACACCCTATGGCTACACCTTC; CDR3: CASSLTPYGYTF
V: TRBV28; J: TRBJ2-7; size: -; D: -; DNA: TGTGCCAGCAGTTTAATCGGCAGGGAATGGGAGCAGTACTTC; CDR3: CASSLIGREWEQYF
V: TRBV20-1; J: TRBJ1-5; size: -; D: TRBD1; DNA: TGCAGTGCTAGAGATACAGGGGGCGGTCAGCCCCAGCATTTT; CDR3: CSARDTGGGQPQHF
V: TRBV20-1; J: TRBJ2-7; size: many; D: TRBD2; DNA: TGCAGTGCACCGGATGGTAGCGGGAGATACGAGCAGTACTTC; CDR3: CSAPDGSGRYEQYF
V: TRBV7-2; J: TRBJ1-1; size: many; D: TRBD1; DNA: TGTGCCAGCAGCTTGACAGGGGGAGCGACTGAAGCTTTCTTT; CDR3: CASSLTGGATEAFF
V: TRBV25-1; J: TRBJ2-7; size: -; D: -; DNA: TGTGCCAGCAGTATTGCTGGCTCCTACGAGCAGTACTTC; CDR3: CASSIAGSYEQYF
V: TRBV6-6; J: TRBJ2-6; size: few; D: -; DNA: TGTGCCAGCAGAGGTGGTCCGGGCCATAGCCTCTCTGGGGCCAACGTCCTGACTTTC; CDR3: CASRGGPGHSLSGANVLTF
V: TRBV20-1; J: TRBJ2-1; size: -; D: -; DNA: TGCAGTGCTGGATGGAGTACTGAGCAGTTCTTC; CDR3: CSAGWSTEQFF
V: TRBV11-3; J: TRBJ1-1; size: -; D: -; DNA: TGTGCCAGCAGCTTTACCCCGAACACTGAAGCTTTCTTT; CDR3: CASSFTPNTEAFF
V: TRBV20-1; J: TRBJ1-2; size: -; D: TRBD1; DNA: TGCAGTGCCACCCAAGGGGGCAATGGCTACACCTTC; CDR3: CSATQGGNGYTF
V: TRBV12-3/TRBV12-4; J: TRBJ2-7; size: -; D: TRBD2; DNA: TGTGCCAGCAGTTTACGACTAGCCCCCCACGAGCAGTACTTC; CDR3: CASSLRLAPHEQYF
V: TRBV28; J: TRBJ2-7; size: few; D: TRBD1; DNA: TGTGCCAGCCGGGACAGGGGGCCGGGGGGGTCCTACGAGCAGTACTTC; CDR3: CASRDRGPGGSYEQYF
V: TRBV20-1; J: TRBJ2-7; size: -; D: TRBD1; DNA: TGCAGTGCTCTCAGCCCCGGGACAGGGTCCTACGAGCAGTACTTC; CDR3: CSALSPGTGSYEQYF
V: TRBV11-2; J: TRBJ1-2; size: -; D: TRBD1; DNA: TGTGCCAGCAGCTCCACAGGGGGCAACTATGGCTACACCTTC; CDR3: CASSSTGGNYGYTF
V: TRBV29-1; J: TRBJ1-3; size: few; D: -; DNA: TGCAGCGTAGCTGAGATGGCAGGCTCTGGAAACACCATATATTTT; CDR3: CSVAEMAGSGNTIYF
V: TRBV6-6; J: TRBJ2-3; size: few; D: TRBD2; DNA: TGTGCCAGCAGCGAGAGGACTAGCGAGGTTACAGATACGCAGTATTTT; CDR3: CASSERTSEVTDTQYF
V: TRBV20-1; J: TRBJ2-3; size: -; D: -; DNA: TGCAGTGCTAGCCACTCCACAGATACGCAGTATTTT; CDR3: CSASHSTDTQYF
V: TRBV25-1; J: TRBJ2-7; size: few; D: -; DNA: TGTGCCAGCAGTGATTCAACAGGGTCCTACGAGCAGTACTTC; CDR3: CASSDSTGSYEQYF
V: TRBV5-5; J: TRBJ2-1; size: -; D: TRBD2; DNA: TGTGCCAGCAGCCCGATGGGACTAGCATTAAATGAGCAGTTCTTC; CDR3: CASSPMGLALNEQFF
V: TRBV3-1; J: TRBJ2-7; size: -; D: TRBD1; DNA: TGTGCCAGCAGCCAACCGGGACAGGGGGCCCACGAGCAGTACTTC; CDR3: CASSQPGQGAHEQYF
V: TRBV24-1; J: TRBJ1-5; size: -; D: -; DNA: TGTGCCACCAGCAAAGGGGGGGCCGGCAATCAGCCCCAGCATTTT; CDR3: CATSKGGAGNQPQHF
V: TRBV7-2; J: TRBJ2-2; size: many; D: TRBD2; DNA: TGTGCCAGCAGTTTGGTAGCGGGAGGGCCCGGGGAGCTGTTTTTT; CDR3: CASSLVAGGPGELFF